This T cell receptor beta chain was captured in a study of neurological immune-mediated disorders. The CDR3 runs 15 residues. The V gene lost 5 bases and the J gene lost 3 bases, with 14 bases spanning the gap. Germline V gives CDR1 KGHSH, CDR2 LQKENI. Many counts were recorded for this clonotype. TCRdb re-analysed the 5' RACE reads in MiXCR, keeping a single row per CDR3 protein. The sample lists 30,000 to 35,000 distinct CDR3 sequences, under 5% occurring once. J is TRBJ2-1 and V is TRBV18, with TRBD1 as a possible D gene (5 bases). This TCR was sampled from a woman in her thirties or forties in good health. Sequenced input: CD4+ T cells from blood. The CDR3 nucleotides are TGTGCCAGCTCAGGACGAGTAGGGGTCTACAATGAGCAGTTCTTC. Translated: CASSGRVGVYNEQFF.